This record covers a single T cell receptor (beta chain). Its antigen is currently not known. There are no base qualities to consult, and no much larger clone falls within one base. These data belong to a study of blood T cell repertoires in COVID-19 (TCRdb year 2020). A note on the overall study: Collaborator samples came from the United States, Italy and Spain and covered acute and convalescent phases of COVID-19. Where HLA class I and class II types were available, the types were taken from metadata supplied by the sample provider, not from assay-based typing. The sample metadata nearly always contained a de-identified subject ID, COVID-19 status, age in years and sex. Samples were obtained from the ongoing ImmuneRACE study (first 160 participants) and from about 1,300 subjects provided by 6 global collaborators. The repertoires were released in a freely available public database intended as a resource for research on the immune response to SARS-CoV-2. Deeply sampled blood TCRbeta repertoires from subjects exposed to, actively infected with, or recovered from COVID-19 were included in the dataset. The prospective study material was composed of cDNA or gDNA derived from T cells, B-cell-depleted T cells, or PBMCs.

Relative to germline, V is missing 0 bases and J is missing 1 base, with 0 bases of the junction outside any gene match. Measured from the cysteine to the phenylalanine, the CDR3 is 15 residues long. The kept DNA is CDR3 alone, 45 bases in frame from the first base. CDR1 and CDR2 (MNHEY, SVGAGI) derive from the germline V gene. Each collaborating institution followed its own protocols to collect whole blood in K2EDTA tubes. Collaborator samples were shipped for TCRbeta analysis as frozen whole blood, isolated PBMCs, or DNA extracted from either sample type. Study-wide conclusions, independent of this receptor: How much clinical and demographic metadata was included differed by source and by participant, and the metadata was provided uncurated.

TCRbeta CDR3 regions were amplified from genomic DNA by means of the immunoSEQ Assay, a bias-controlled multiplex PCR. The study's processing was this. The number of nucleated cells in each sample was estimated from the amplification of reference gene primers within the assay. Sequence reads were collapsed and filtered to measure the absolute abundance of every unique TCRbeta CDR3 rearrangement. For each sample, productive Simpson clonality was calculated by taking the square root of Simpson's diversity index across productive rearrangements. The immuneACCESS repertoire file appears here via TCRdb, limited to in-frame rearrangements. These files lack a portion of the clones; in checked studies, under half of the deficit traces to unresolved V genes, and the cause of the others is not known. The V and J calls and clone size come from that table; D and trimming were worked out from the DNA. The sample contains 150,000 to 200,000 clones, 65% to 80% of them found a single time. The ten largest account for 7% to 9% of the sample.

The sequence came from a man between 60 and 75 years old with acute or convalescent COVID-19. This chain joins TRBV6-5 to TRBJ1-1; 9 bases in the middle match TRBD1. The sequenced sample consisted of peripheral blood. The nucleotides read TGTGCCAGCAGTTACTCGGGACAGGGGAACACTGAAGCTTTCTTT. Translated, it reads CASSYSGQGNTEAFF.